The 12 T cell receptor beta chains presented below share a single source sample, sequenced in a study of T cell repertoires in cytomegalovirus infection. TCRdb re-analysed the reads in MiXCR, keeping a single row per CDR3 protein. The table shows about 150,000 distinct CDR3 sequences, with around 20% occurring only once. The specimen was PBMCs. All receptors derive from a human donor in good health (CMV status not recorded). Some clones in this sample may be carry-over from other donors' samples.

The genes are TRBV20-1 and TRBJ1-5, with 10 bases lining up with TRBD1. Losses at the gene ends were 1 base for V and 7 bases for J; bases not matched to a gene: 4. Germline CDR1 DFQATT, CDR2 SNEGSKA (reference sequence). There are 14 residues in the CDR3. This chain's CDR3 is CSARGTGGRQPQHF. The CDR3 nucleotides are TGCAGTGCTAGAGGGACAGGGGGGCGCCAGCCCCAGCATTTT.

This chain links TRBV11-3 with TRBJ2-1, with TRBD2 identical over 10 bases. The CDR3 is 13 residues long. V shed 6 bases, J shed 5 bases, and the junction held 1 base outside the gene matches. Per the germline V gene, CDR1 is SGHNT and CDR2 is YENEEA. Written as DNA, the CDR3 is TGTGCCAGCAGTGGGACTAGCGACAATGAGCAGTTCTTC. Protein product: CASSGTSDNEQFF.

Turning to this clonotype: A junction end diverges from the germline sequence, so it may reflect a read error. The V call is TRBV5-6, the J call TRBJ2-5, with D hard to call. The CDR3 runs to 13 residues. CDR1 is SGHDT and CDR2 is YYEEEE in the germline V gene. The CDR3 region has the DNA TGTGTCAGCAGCTTGCCTCCTCAAGAGACCCAGTACTTC. This sequence encodes CVSSLPPQETQYF.

The chain couples TRBV30 to TRBJ1-1; 12 bases line up with TRBD1. The trim removed 3 bases at V and 5 bases at J, leaving 13 bases unmatched. CDR1 and CDR2 (germline): GTSNPN, SVGIG (reference sequence). The CDR3 is 17 residues long. The CDR3 loop reads CAWRGDRDRGLLTEAFF. The DNA for the CDR3 is TGTGCCTGGAGGGGGGACCGGGACAGGGGGCTATTAACTGAAGCTTTCTTT.

This clonotype was observed many times. This chain joins TRBV28 and TRBJ2-2; the D is unclear. Germline V CDR1 and CDR2: MDHEN, SYDVKM. The CDR3 consists of 12 residues. Trimming cost V 5 bases and J 5 bases, with 6 bases left between them. CDR3 coding DNA: TGTGCCAGCAGTATCGCTACCGGGGAGCTGTTTTTT. Translated: CASSIATGELFF. The entire variable domain, with the rest obtained from reference TRBV28 and TRBJ2-2, is as follows: DVKVTQSSRYLVKRTGEKVFLECVQDMDHENMFWYRQDPGLGLRLIYFSYDVKMKEKGDIPEGYSVSREKKERFSLILESASTNQTSMYLCASSIATGELFFGEGSRLTVL.

The rearrangement links TRBV20-1 to TRBJ2-2, with 10 nucleotides matching TRBD1. With 2 bases clipped from V and 5 bases from J, the junction kept 5 bases outside the gene matches. Germline CDR1 and CDR2: DFQATT and SNEGSKA (reference sequence). The CDR3 sequence is 15 residues long. The CDR3 loop is CSARWMDRGTGELFF. DNA for the CDR3: TGCAGTGCTAGATGGATGGACAGGGGGACCGGGGAGCTGTTTTTT.

This clonotype was counted a few times. The chain couples TRBV7-2 to TRBJ2-3, with a tentative D call TRBD2 (6 bases). CDR3 length: 16 residues. The V and J ends lost 5 bases and 2 bases respectively, with 17 bases between them. CDR1 and CDR2 (germline): SGHTA, FQGNSA. CDR3 DNA sequence: TGTGCCAGCAGCCCCATTGGGACTGGGTACACAGATACGCAGTATTTT. Amino acid sequence: CASSPIGTGYTDTQYF.

This CDR3 reads CASSKPDTLFF. The DNA of the CDR3 is TGTGCCAGCAGTAAACCGGACACGTTGTTCTTC. This chain joins TRBV2 and TRBJ2-1; tentative D call: TRBD1 (5 bases). Germline CDR1 and CDR2: SNHLY and FYNNEI. The CDR3 is 11 residues long. Trimming cost V 5 bases and J 15 bases, with 14 bases left between them. The entire variable domain, with the rest obtained from reference TRBV2 and TRBJ2-1, is as follows: EPEVTQTPSHQVTQMGQEVILRCVPISNHLYFYWYRQILGQKVEFLVSFYNNEISEKSEIFDDQFSVERPDGSNFTLKIRSTKLEDSAMYFCASSKPDTLFFGPGTRLTVL.

The V call is TRBV6-2 or TRBV6-3, the J call TRBJ2-1; 7 positions match TRBD2. V was pared by 2 bases and J by 6 bases, with 7 bases of the junction left unmatched. This CDR3 contains 15 residues. Germline assignment: CDR1 MNHEY and CDR2 SVGEGT. In DNA, the CDR3 is TGTGCCAGCAGTTACGGGGACTACGGGGGCAATGAGCAGTTCTTC. It encodes CASSYGDYGGNEQFF.

This clonotype showed up just a few times. This chain connects TRBV20-1 to TRBJ1-5; D ambiguous. V lost 5 bases and J 5 bases, leaving 13 bases between the germline ends. The length of the CDR3 is 13 residues. Germline CDR1 DFQATT, CDR2 SNEGSKA (reference sequence). In nucleotides, the CDR3 is TGCAGTGCTGCCCCAAGAAATGATCAGCCCCAGCATTTT. Encoded protein: CSAAPRNDQPQHF.

This clonotype was counted at least ten times. The chain employs TRBV7-2 and TRBJ2-7, with 11 positions matching TRBD2. CDR1 and CDR2 from the germline V gene are SGHTA and FQGNSA. Trimming removed 5 bases from V and 7 bases from J; junction bases left unmatched: 10. The CDR3 spans 15 residues. The CDR3 protein is CASSRLAGLAEEQYF. The CDR3 DNA sequence: TGTGCCAGCAGCAGACTAGCGGGATTGGCGGAGGAGCAGTACTTC.

This sequence joins TRBV20-1 and TRBJ2-5, with 8 nucleotides matching TRBD2. In germline, CDR1 is DFQATT, CDR2 SNEGSKA (reference sequence). The length of the CDR3 is 16 residues. The V and J ends lost 4 bases and 1 base, in that order; junction bases with no gene match: 11. CDR3: CSATPGGPVSQETQYF. The CDR3 nucleotides read TGCAGTGCTACACCGGGAGGGCCGGTTAGCCAAGAGACCCAGTACTTC.